A single sample gave rise to the 24 T cell receptor beta chains below, sequenced in a study of blood T cells in healthy people across ages. It was with a sample-barcoded 5' primer and a J-beta primer mix that a second PCR of roughly 6 to 11 cycles was run. TCRdb recomputed calls from the 5' RACE reads with MiXCR, one row per CDR3 protein. This sample carries about 1,500,000 distinct CDR3 sequences, about 28% of them seen once, and the ten largest clones take 7.7%. Sequencing input: blood. These receptors all come from a woman in her twenties or thirties in good health.

With respect to this clonotype: This may be a read error: a much more frequent sequence differs by one nucleotide. Because the CDR3 is missing its conserved closing phenylalanine or tryptophan, this is likely a read error. V usage is TRBV5-1 and J usage is TRBJ2-7, with D perhaps being TRBD1 or TRBD2 (5 bases each). Trimming removed 1 base at V and 2 bases at J, with 13 bases between. This CDR3 is built from 15 residues. Germline V gives CDR1 SGHRS, CDR2 YFSETQ. CDR3 residues: CASSLRGDPTYEQYC. Written as DNA, the CDR3 is TGCGCCAGCAGCTTGAGAGGGGATCCAACCTACGAGCAGTACTGC.

The chain has TRBV28 and TRBJ1-2; 9 nucleotides match TRBD1. CDR1 is MDHEN and CDR2 is SYDVKM in the germline V gene. This CDR3 is 15 amino acids long. V dropped 2 bases and J dropped 4; count of bases not matched to a gene: 5. CDR3 sequence reads: CASSLRGTGSYGYTF. The CDR3 DNA follows: TGTGCCAGCAGTTTACGCGGGACAGGGAGCTATGGCTACACCTTC.

There are a few counts of this clonotype. The chain combines TRBV3-1 with TRBJ2-1, with TRBD2 identical over 8 bases. Germline CDR1 is LGHDT and CDR2 is YNNKEL (reference sequence). The trim removed 4 bases at V and 2 bases at J, leaving 7 bases unmatched. This CDR3 contains 16 residues. Written as DNA, the CDR3 is TGTGCCAGCAGCCCTATAACTAGCGGCACCTACAATGAGCAGTTCTTC. Residues: CASSPITSGTYNEQFF.

A word on this clonotype: A read error may be the cause here, since a much bigger clone is one base away. The chain uses TRBV7-2 and TRBJ2-7, with TRBD2 matching over 11 bases. From germline, CDR1 is SGHTA and CDR2 FQGNSA. The CDR3 loop spans 16 amino acids. The CDR3 here is CASSLGLAEYSYERYF. DNA of the CDR3: TGTGCCAGCAGCTTGGGACTAGCGGAGTACTCCTACGAGCGGTACTTC.

This rearrangement joins TRBV10-2 to TRBJ2-1, with 10 bases aligning to TRBD2. The CDR3 is 15 amino acids. V shed 8 bases, J shed 1 base, and the junction held 5 bases outside the gene matches. Germline V gene data show CDR1 as WSHSY and CDR2 as SAAADI. The chain's CDR3 is CASQRGGGSYNEQFF. The CDR3 nucleotides are TGCGCCAGCCAGCGGGGGGGTGGTTCCTACAATGAGCAGTTCTTC.

This chain links TRBV28 with TRBJ2-1, with D unresolved. CDR3 size: 12 residues. Germline CDR1 and CDR2: MDHEN and SYDVKM. V lost 4 bases to trimming and J lost 12 bases, with 13 bases between them. As DNA, the CDR3 is TGTGCCAGCAGTTCAAACCCGGAAGGGCAGTTCTTC. This codes for CASSSNPEGQFF.

This clonotype was detected a few times. The chain employs TRBV6-5 and TRBJ2-7; 8 bases are shared with TRBD1. The CDR3 extends over 15 amino acids. After removal of 2 bases from V and 0 bases from J, the junction contained 3 bases not matched to a gene. The germline gives CDR1 MNHEY, CDR2 SVGAGI. As DNA, the CDR3 is TGTGCCAGCAGTTACACAGGGGGGTTCTCCTACGAGCAGTACTTC. Protein: CASSYTGGFSYEQYF.

In regard to this clonotype: At one of its ends the junction is not consistent with the germline gene, which may arise from a read error. This chain links TRBV12-3 or TRBV12-4 with TRBJ1-2; D gene unclear. This CDR3 has 13 amino acids. The CDR3 DNA is TGTGTCAGCAGTCCCGACTGGAGAGGGGGCTACACCTTC. Protein: CVSSPDWRGGYTF.

Details on this clonotype: The junction differs from germline at one of its ends, possibly a read error. The chain carries TRBV12-3 or TRBV12-4 and TRBJ2-6, with D tentatively TRBD1 (5 bases). The CDR3 is 15 residues long. The chain's CDR3 is CASSFSGSGANVRTF. In DNA form, the CDR3 reads TGTGCCAGCAGTTTTTCGGGCTCTGGGGCCAACGTCCGGACTTTC.

This clonotype was picked up a small number of times. This chain uses TRBV18 with TRBJ2-7; no definite D call. The closer fit of TRBJ2-5 to the DNA end suggests the J call may be wrong. CDR1 KGHSH and CDR2 LQKENI come from the germline V gene. This CDR3 comprises 14 residues. In DNA, the CDR3 is TGTGCCAGCTCACCCCGTCTAGACGCGGAGACCCAGTACTTC. Its protein is CASSPRLDAETQYF.

This sequence joins TRBV7-2 and TRBJ1-2, with 12 positions matching TRBD1. Germline V lookup: CDR1 SGHTA, CDR2 FQGNSA. V gave up 5 bases and J gave up 4 bases; unmatched junction bases: 11. This CDR3 region has 17 residues. CDR3 nucleotides: TGTGCCAGCAGCCCAGCCGGGACAGGGGGCTATAGCTATGGCTACACCTTC. It is translated as CASSPAGTGGYSYGYTF.

This clonotype was counted ten times or more. V is TRBV4-1 and J is TRBJ2-7; TRBD2 is a possible D gene (6 bases). The germline V gene has CDR1 MGHRA and CDR2 YSYEKL. With 4 bases removed from V and 4 bases from J, the gap between germline ends came to 17 bases. The CDR3 has 15 amino acids. CDR3 nucleotides: TGCGCCAGCAGCCCCTCTTCGGGCGGGGCGTACGAGCAGTACTTC. Translation: CASSPSSGGAYEQYF.

For this clonotype: A much larger clone differs from this one at a single base, so this may be a read error. V usage is TRBV20-1 and J usage is TRBJ2-5, with 13 bases lining up with TRBD2. This CDR3 comprises 15 residues. The V segment lost 8 bases and the J segment 4 bases; nucleotides outside the gene matches: 10. Germline loops: CDR1 DFQATT, CDR2 SNEGSKA (reference sequence). The DNA for the CDR3 is TGCAGTACAAGGACTAGCGGGGGCCCCACAGAGACCCAGTACTTC. Its translation is CSTRTSGGPTETQYF.

This clonotype was seen once. It may be a read error: a sequence one base away is much more abundant. This rearrangement joins TRBV19 to TRBJ2-7; 8 bases are shared with TRBD1. After removal of 5 bases from V and 3 bases from J, the junction contained 3 bases not matched to a gene. Germline V gene data show CDR1 as LNHDA and CDR2 as SQIVND (reference sequence). This CDR3 spans 13 amino acids. The CDR3 DNA sequence: TGTGCCAGTAGTTACAGGGGGTGCTACGAGCAGTACTTC. Translating it yields CASSYRGCYEQYF.

This clonotype was seen more than once but under ten times. Relative to the germline gene, one junction end is altered; a read error may explain this. The CDR3 DNA follows: TGTGCCGGCAGCTTTTCGGGGCAGAGCTCCTACGAGCAGTACTTC. Translating it yields CAGSFSGQSSYEQYF. This chain joins TRBV7-9 and TRBJ2-7; either TRBD1 or TRBD2 may fit D (5 bases each). There are 15 residues in the CDR3. Germline assignment: CDR1 SEHNR and CDR2 FQNEAQ (reference sequence).

CDR3 region: CASSLPNSPGDTQYF. CDR3 nucleotides: TGTGCCAGCAGTTTACCGAACAGCCCGGGGGATACGCAGTATTTT. The V gene is TRBV28, the J gene TRBJ2-3; a weak D match, TRBD2 (5 bases). The CDR3 covers 15 residues. V dropped 2 bases and J dropped 6 bases, with 15 bases sitting between them. CDR1 is MDHEN, CDR2 SYDVKM, per germline.

The chain employs TRBV5-1 and TRBJ2-3; D call uncertain. Germline V CDR1 and CDR2: SGHRS, YFSETQ. V was trimmed by 4 bases and J by 6 bases, leaving 12 bases between them. The CDR3 spans 13 residues. DNA for the CDR3: TGCGCCAGCAGCGATTCAGCTGGGGATACGCAGTATTTT. Protein product: CASSDSAGDTQYF.

This clonotype was observed a single time. The chain combines TRBV20-1 with TRBJ2-5, with D unresolved. Germline V lookup: CDR1 DFQATT, CDR2 SNEGSKA (reference sequence). The CDR3 has 13 residues. The CDR3 bases are TGCAGCGCCACGGGCCCCCGACGGGAGACCCAGTACTTC. Amino acid sequence: CSATGPRRETQYF.

Concerning this clonotype: A much bigger clone sits one base away, suggesting this may be a read error. The gene calls are TRBV6-4 and TRBJ2-5; 10 nucleotides match TRBD2. After removal of 5 bases from V and 11 bases from J, the junction contained 14 bases not matched to a gene. Germline V lookup: CDR1 MRHNA, CDR2 SNTAGT. This CDR3 has 15 amino acids. CDR3 DNA sequence: TGTGCCAGCAGTCCCCTAGCGGGAGTCTCCAATGAGCAGTACTTC. Protein sequence: CASSPLAGVSNEQYF.

The chain joins TRBV10-2 to TRBJ2-7; unclear D gene. Germline V gene lookup returns CDR1 WSHSY and CDR2 SAAADI. Trimming removed 5 bases from V and 6 bases from J, with 11 bases in between. The CDR3 length is 12 residues. In DNA form, the CDR3 reads TGCGCCAGCAGTTCAGATTCGCGCGAGCAGTACTTC. It specifies CASSSDSREQYF.

The chain employs TRBV6-6 and TRBJ1-3, with D uncertain. Germline loops: CDR1 MNHNY, CDR2 SVGAGI (reference sequence). The CDR3 is 13 residues long. Trimming took off 8 bases at V and 0 bases at J, with 8 bases between the two ends. The CDR3: CASRESSGNTIYF. CDR3 nucleotides: TGTGCCAGCCGAGAGAGCTCTGGAAACACCATATATTTT.

This clonotype was recorded a few times. The gene calls are TRBV7-2 and TRBJ2-6; 7 nucleotides line up with TRBD1. CDR1 and CDR2 (germline): SGHTA, FQGNSA. CDR3 length: 16 amino acids. Trimming removed 5 bases from V and 4 bases from J; junction bases left unmatched: 8. The CDR3 sequence is CASSTDRVAGANVLTF. CDR3 bases: TGTGCCAGCAGCACCGACAGGGTAGCAGGGGCCAACGTCCTGACTTTC.

This clonotype occurred many times. This chain links TRBV10-3 with TRBJ1-5, with D hard to call. This CDR3 has 14 amino acids. Germline CDR1 is ENHRY and CDR2 is SYGVKD. V dropped 2 bases and J dropped 9 bases, with 14 bases sitting between them. CDR3 loop: CAISEGPRITPQHF. The CDR3 DNA reads as TGTGCCATCAGTGAGGGGCCGAGAATCACGCCCCAGCATTTT.

This clonotype appeared many times. The gene calls are TRBV15 and TRBJ2-4; TRBD1 or TRBD2 may be the D gene (5 bases each). This CDR3 is 18 amino acids long. The V gene's germline CDR1 is LNHNV and CDR2 YYDKDF (reference sequence). The V end lost 0 bases, the J end lost 1 base, and 16 bases lay between the germline ends. The CDR3 nucleotides read TGTGCCACCAGCAGAGATAATCGGGGCTTGCTGGCCAAAAACATTCAGTACTTC. Amino acid sequence: CATSRDNRGLLAKNIQYF.